These 15 T cell receptor beta chains were all obtained from the same sample, sequenced in a study of blood T cell repertoires in COVID-19. Sequenced by immunoSEQ multiplex PCR; TCRdb stores in-frame clones only, minus some. The data hold 150,000 to 190,000 clones, with under 90% observed a single time. The sequencing input was PBMCs or T cells enriched from blood (not recorded which). These receptors all come from a middle-aged man who had recovered from COVID-19.

The chain uses TRBV9 and TRBJ2-3; the D gene is possibly TRBD2 (5 bases). Per germline, CDR1 SGDLS and CDR2 YYNGEE. CDR3 length: 14 amino acids. The ends were cut back, 3 bases at V and 0 bases at J, with 8 bases in the middle. The chain's CDR3 is CASSAAGSTDTQYF. The CDR3 bases are TGTGCCAGCAGCGCGGCGGGTAGCACAGATACGCAGTATTTT.

The chain combines TRBV7-2 with TRBJ1-2; 7 bases agree with TRBD1. Germline CDR1 is SGHTA and CDR2 is FQGNSA. The CDR3 contains 15 residues. With 5 bases clipped from V and 8 bases from J, the junction kept 14 bases outside the gene matches. The CDR3 protein is CASSPSTGILGGYTF. DNA of the CDR3: TGTGCCAGCAGCCCCTCGACAGGGATCTTAGGAGGCTACACCTTC.

This chain connects TRBV7-8 to TRBJ1-5; D may be TRBD1 (5 bases). CDR1 SGHVS and CDR2 FQNEAQ come from the germline V gene. CDR3 size: 17 residues. V was pared by 2 bases and J by 4 bases, with 18 bases between. CDR3 DNA sequence: TGTGCCAGCAGCTTAAGAAGCGGGCCAGGGAGGAATCAGCCCCAGCATTTT. Protein product: CASSLRSGPGRNQPQHF.

This chain links TRBV2 with TRBJ1-2, with 7 bases that match TRBD1. CDR3 length equals 14 residues. Germline assignment: CDR1 SNHLY and CDR2 FYNNEI. With 3 bases clipped from V and 4 bases from J, the junction kept 5 bases outside the gene matches. The chain's CDR3 is CASSDRQGGYGYTF. CDR3 in DNA: TGTGCCAGCAGTGATAGACAGGGTGGCTATGGCTACACCTTC.

This clone was found once. The chain couples TRBV19 to TRBJ1-5, with 7 nucleotides matching TRBD1. Germline CDR1 and CDR2: LNHDA and SQIVND (reference sequence). V was pared by 5 bases and J by 2 bases, with 9 bases of the junction left unmatched. This CDR3 contains 16 residues. The CDR3 loop reads CASSPGQRLRNQPQHF. The CDR3 DNA reads as TGTGCCAGTAGTCCGGGACAGAGACTCCGCAATCAGCCCCAGCATTTT.

J is TRBJ2-5 and V is TRBV18; 10 positions agree with TRBD1. V gave up 2 bases and J gave up 1 base; unmatched junction bases: 7. CDR1 and CDR2 from the germline V gene are KGHSH and LQKENI. The CDR3 extends over 17 amino acids. The CDR3 loop is CASSPFSGTGAQETQYF. CDR3 bases: TGTGCCAGCTCACCATTCAGCGGGACAGGGGCCCAAGAGACCCAGTACTTC.

This chain joins TRBV2 and TRBJ2-6, with 9 bases lining up with TRBD1. CDR3 size: 19 residues. The V and J ends lost 3 bases and 2 bases, in that order; junction bases with no gene match: 11. The V gene's germline CDR1 is SNHLY and CDR2 FYNNEI. The CDR3 reads CASSDFLGQGAPGANVLTF. In nucleotides, the CDR3 is TGTGCCAGCAGTGATTTTCTGGGACAGGGAGCCCCTGGGGCCAACGTCCTGACTTTC.

The rearrangement uses TRBV9 and TRBJ2-1; D is possibly TRBD2 (6 bases). V was cut by 0 bases and J by 5 bases, with 15 bases left in between. The germline gives CDR1 SGDLS, CDR2 YYNGEE. This CDR3 region has 16 residues. The CDR3 here is CASSVAYGLLNNEQFF. The CDR3 DNA reads as TGTGCCAGCAGCGTAGCTTACGGACTATTAAACAATGAGCAGTTCTTC. The whole variable domain, filled in from reference TRBV9 and TRBJ2-1, reads DSGVTQTPKHLITATGQRVTLRCSPRSGDLSVYWYQQSLDQGLQFLIQYYNGEERAKGNILERFSAQQFPDLHSELNLSSLELGDSALYFCASSVAYGLLNNEQFFGPGTRLTVL.

The chain links TRBV3-1 (or the pseudogene TRBV3-2) to TRBJ1-1; D remains unclear. V was cut by 2 bases and J by 1 base, with 11 bases left in between. The CDR3 length is 15 residues. From germline, CDR1 is LGHDT and CDR2 YNNKEL (reference sequence). The CDR3 sequence: CASSQLIAANTEAFF. As DNA, the CDR3 is TGTGCCAGCAGCCAATTAATCGCGGCGAACACTGAAGCTTTCTTT.

This clone has only a few counts. J is TRBJ1-1 and V is TRBV7-2; TRBD1 matches 9 bases. V shed 5 bases and J 4 bases; nucleotides not matched to a gene: 11. This CDR3 has 16 amino acids. Germline V gives CDR1 SGHTA, CDR2 FQGNSA. For the CDR3, the DNA is TGTGCCAGCAGCATACTCAAACAGGGGGCGGGCACTGAAGCTTTCTTT. This translates into CASSILKQGAGTEAFF.

The genes are TRBV3-1 (or the pseudogene TRBV3-2) and TRBJ2-1; 16 positions agree with TRBD2. V was clipped by 1 base and J by 5 bases; unmatched bases: 2. Germline CDR1 LGHDT, CDR2 YNNKEL (reference sequence). CDR3 length: 17 amino acids. The CDR3 sequence is CASSQVGLAGGDNEQFF. CDR3 in DNA: TGTGCCAGCAGCCAAGTGGGACTAGCGGGGGGGGACAATGAGCAGTTCTTC.

The genes are TRBV6-5 and TRBJ1-1; D remains ambiguous. Trimming took 0 bases from V and 3 from J, leaving 8 bases between them. CDR1 MNHEY and CDR2 SVGAGI come from the germline V gene. This CDR3 has 14 amino acids. Here the CDR3 reads CASSYSGGDTEAFF. In DNA, the CDR3 is TGTGCCAGCAGTTACTCTGGCGGGGACACTGAAGCTTTCTTT.

V usage is TRBV3-1 (or the pseudogene TRBV3-2) and J usage is TRBJ1-2, with a weak D call TRBD1 (6 bases). CDR1 and CDR2 from the germline V gene are LGHDT and YNNKEL (reference sequence). This CDR3 contains 14 residues. V was trimmed by 4 bases and J by 4 bases, leaving 13 bases between them. The DNA for the CDR3 is TGTGCCAGCAGCCTCACAGGGAATTCCTATGGCTACACCTTC. Translating gives CASSLTGNSYGYTF.

This sequence joins TRBV28 and TRBJ1-2; weak D call: TRBD1 (5 bases). Germline lookup yields CDR1 MDHEN and CDR2 SYDVKM. This CDR3 is 13 amino acids long. V dropped 7 bases and J dropped 5 bases, with 14 bases sitting between them. CDR3 in amino acids: CASTSGRVYGYTF. The CDR3 nucleotides read TGTGCCAGCACTTCTGGCAGGGTTTATGGCTACACCTTC.

This chain joins TRBV6-5 and TRBJ1-1; tentatively, D is TRBD1 (6 bases). The germline CDR1 and CDR2 sequences are MNHEY and SVGAGI. This CDR3 is built from 13 residues. Deletions cut 4 bases from V and 5 bases from J, with 11 bases between. CDR3 coding DNA: TGTGCCAGCAGTTCTAGGGGGGGGACTGAAGCTTTCTTT. Translation gives CASSSRGGTEAFF.